The 26 T cell receptor beta chains presented below share a single source sample, sequenced in a study of blood T cell repertoires in COVID-19. TCRdb keeps only in-frame clones here, not all; method: immunoSEQ multiplex PCR. The data show roughly 150,000 clones, 81% seen once. The sequenced sample was PBMCs or T cells enriched from blood (not recorded which). Receptor source: a woman in her thirties or forties with acute COVID-19.

This clone was counted a few times. The CDR3 region is CASSLNQAGSGNTIYF. CDR3 nucleotide sequence: TGTGCCAGCAGCTTAAATCAGGCGGGCTCTGGAAACACCATATATTTT. The V call is TRBV7-8, the J call TRBJ1-3, with D unresolved. Germline V gives CDR1 SGHVS, CDR2 FQNEAQ. The CDR3 loop spans 16 amino acids. V lost 2 bases to trimming and J lost 0 bases, with 11 bases between them.

This sequence joins TRBV7-6 and TRBJ2-7, with TRBD2 matching 7 bases. CDR1 and CDR2 from the germline V gene are SGHVS and FNYEAQ. Germline trimming cut 1 base from V and 4 bases from J; bases unmatched to any gene: 10. The CDR3 spans 16 residues. The DNA of the CDR3 is TGTGCCAGCAGCTTAGAAGGCGGGAGTGGTTCATACGAGCAGTACTTC. It is translated as CASSLEGGSGSYEQYF.

This chain uses TRBV4-1 with TRBJ2-2; 8 bases map to TRBD1. There are 16 residues in the CDR3. V dropped 3 bases and J dropped 2; count of bases not matched to a gene: 5. In germline, CDR1 is MGHRA, CDR2 YSYEKL. DNA of the CDR3: TGCGCCAGCAGCCACCAGGACAGGGTTAACACCGGGGAGCTGTTTTTT. Translated, it gives CASSHQDRVNTGELFF.

J is TRBJ2-6 and V is TRBV10-3; 8 bases line up with TRBD1. Trimming removed 4 bases from V and 4 bases from J; junction bases left unmatched: 6. This CDR3 is 16 amino acids long. Germline loops: CDR1 ENHRY, CDR2 SYGVKD. CDR3: CAISGTGLRGANVLTF. Here the CDR3 DNA reads TGTGCCATCAGTGGGACAGGGCTAAGGGGGGCCAACGTCCTGACTTTC.

A remark on this clone: The junction departs from germline at one end; a sequencing error may be responsible. This sequence joins TRBV7-6 and TRBJ2-5; 10 nucleotides line up with TRBD2. Germline V gene lookup returns CDR1 SGHVS and CDR2 FNYEAQ. CDR3 size: 16 residues. CDR3 loop: CASSLASGRAGETQYF. DNA for the CDR3: TGTGCCAGCAGCCTAGCCAGCGGGAGGGCCGGGGAGACCCAGTACTTC.

The gene calls are TRBV5-4 and TRBJ2-2, with unresolved D. The germline CDR1 and CDR2 sequences are SGHNT and YYREEE (reference sequence). The CDR3 extends over 13 amino acids. The V end was cut by 0 bases, the J end by 4 bases, with 4 bases between. The CDR3 reads CASSLAVTGELFF. The DNA of the CDR3 is TGTGCCAGCAGCTTGGCCGTCACCGGGGAGCTGTTTTTT.

J is TRBJ2-2 and V is TRBV2; no firm D call. The V gene's germline CDR1 is SNHLY and CDR2 FYNNEI. The CDR3 totals 14 residues. Trimming took 7 bases from V and 0 from J, leaving 9 bases between them. CDR3 nucleotide sequence: TGTGCCAGCAAGAAGAGCACGAACACCGGGGAGCTGTTTTTT. This gives the protein CASKKSTNTGELFF.

J is TRBJ1-1 and V is TRBV13; D remains ambiguous. The germline V gene has CDR1 PRHDT and CDR2 FYEKMQ (reference sequence). V dropped 0 bases and J dropped 1 base, with 6 bases sitting between them. There are 14 residues in the CDR3. This CDR3 is CASSLGQQNTEAFF. In DNA form, the CDR3 reads TGTGCCAGCAGCTTAGGACAGCAGAACACTGAAGCTTTCTTT.

This chain joins TRBV24-1 and TRBJ1-2, with 9 bases that match TRBD1. The J segment lost 4 bases and the V segment lost 3 bases, leaving 5 bases of the junction unmatched. There are 15 residues in the CDR3. From germline, CDR1 is KGHDR and CDR2 SFDVKD. CDR3 sequence reads: CATSDEGQGSYGYTF. The CDR3 DNA reads as TGTGCCACCAGTGATGAGGGACAGGGTTCCTATGGCTACACCTTC.

The rearrangement links TRBV5-6 to TRBJ1-5; D is uncertain. The CDR3 is 17 amino acids. CDR1 and CDR2 (germline): SGHDT, YYEEEE. Trimming cost V 1 base and J 0 bases, with 14 bases left between them. CDR3 nucleotide sequence: TGTGCCAGCAGCTTGATGGCCACATCTTCTAGCAATCAGCCCCAGCATTTT. Encoded protein: CASSLMATSSSNQPQHF.

In this sample, this clone turned up once. The chain carries TRBV24-1 and TRBJ2-2, with D uncertain. Germline V gene data show CDR1 as KGHDR and CDR2 as SFDVKD. The CDR3 spans 15 residues. V lost 4 bases and J lost 0, with 8 bases in between. The CDR3 nucleotides read TGTGCCACCAGTGACCCCCGGGCGAACACCGGGGAGCTGTTTTTT. Translated: CATSDPRANTGELFF.

This clone has just a few counts. The rearrangement joins TRBV5-4 to TRBJ2-7; the match to TRBD1 covers 9 bases. Unmatched junction bases numbered 10, after V lost 7 bases and J lost 2 bases. The CDR3 is made up of 15 amino acids. Germline values: CDR1 SGHNT, CDR2 YYREEE (reference sequence). CDR3: CASGEQGALTYEQYF. In DNA form, the CDR3 reads TGTGCCAGCGGGGAACAGGGGGCCTTAACCTACGAGCAGTACTTC. Variable domain in full (rest from reference TRBV5-4 and TRBJ2-7): ETGVTQSPTHLIKTRGQQVTLRCSSQSGHNTVSWYQQALGQGPQFIFQYYREEENGRGNFPPRFSGLQFPNYSSELNVNALELDDSALYLCASGEQGALTYEQYFGPGTRLTVT.

V gene TRBV5-1 combines with J gene TRBJ2-6; 11 bases are shared with TRBD2. J lost 0 bases, V lost 4 bases, and 9 bases had no gene match. The CDR3 has 19 residues. The germline gives CDR1 SGHRS, CDR2 YFSETQ. The CDR3 nucleotides read TGCGCCAGCAGCGGAGAGCCGGGACTAGCGGTCTCTGGGGCCAACGTCCTGACTTTC. It is translated as CASSGEPGLAVSGANVLTF.

CDR3 in amino acids: CASSLADYNEQFF. In DNA, the CDR3 is TGTGCCAGCAGTTTGGCAGATTACAATGAGCAGTTCTTC. The rearrangement links TRBV12-3 or TRBV12-4 to TRBJ2-1; D is unclear. There are 13 residues in the CDR3. Trimming left V 3 bases short and J 4 bases short, with 7 bases between.

CDR3 amino acids: CASSPPGQWNTEAFF. CDR3 bases: TGTGCCAGCTCACCCCCGGGACAGTGGAACACTGAAGCTTTCTTT. The V gene is TRBV18, the J gene TRBJ1-1; TRBD1 matches at 7 bases. The V gene end was trimmed by 3 bases and the J gene end by 1 base; junction bases not matched to a gene: 5. The V gene's germline CDR1 is KGHSH and CDR2 LQKENI. This CDR3 region has 15 residues. The full variable domain, in which reference TRBV18 and TRBJ1-1 provide the parts outside the CDR3, is NAGVMQNPRHLVRRRGQEARLRCSPMKGHSHVYWYRQLPEEGLKFMVYLQKENIIDESGMPKERFSAEFPKEGPSILRIQQVVRGDSAAYFCASSPPGQWNTEAFFGQGTRLTVV.

A few counts support this clone. J is TRBJ2-3 and V is TRBV11-2, with a weak D call TRBD2 (6 bases). Germline CDR1 and CDR2: SGHAT and FQNNGV. Deletions cut 8 bases from V and 3 bases from J, with 12 bases between. The CDR3 has 13 residues. Here the CDR3 DNA reads TGTGCCAGCCTGAATAGCGGTACAGATACGCAGTATTTT. Protein: CASLNSGTDTQYF.

The chain couples TRBV6-5 to TRBJ1-2, with D possibly matching TRBD1 (6 bases). Germline V gene data show CDR1 as MNHEY and CDR2 as SVGAGI. Trimming removed 5 bases at V and 3 bases at J, with 16 bases between. The length of the CDR3 is 15 residues. The CDR3 protein is CASSLLGGGHYGYTF. The CDR3 bases are TGTGCCAGCAGTCTACTGGGAGGGGGACACTATGGCTACACCTTC.

On this clone: A read error may account for a junction end that differs from germline. The CDR3 DNA sequence: TGCGCCAGCAACTTGGATTTAAACACTGAAGCTTTCTTT. Protein product: CASNLDLNTEAFF. The chain carries TRBV5-1 and TRBJ1-1; D remains ambiguous. Germline assignment: CDR1 SGHRS and CDR2 YFSETQ. This CDR3 contains 13 residues.

The rearrangement links TRBV15 to TRBJ1-2; possible D gene TRBD1, 6 bases. The CDR3 is made up of 14 amino acids. The germline V gene encodes CDR1 LNHNV and CDR2 YYDKDF (reference sequence). Deletions cut 0 bases from V and 7 bases from J, with 12 bases between. CDR3 DNA sequence: TGTGCCACCAGCAGAGATGGGGGCAGACTTGGCTACACCTTC. This encodes CATSRDGGRLGYTF.

This chain uses TRBV9 with TRBJ2-3, with D tentatively TRBD2 (6 bases). This CDR3 contains 15 residues. The germline V and J ends were trimmed by 0 bases and 3 bases, with 11 bases remaining between them. Per germline, CDR1 SGDLS and CDR2 YYNGEE. CDR3: CASSVAGVGTDTQYF. DNA of the CDR3: TGTGCCAGCAGCGTAGCGGGGGTTGGGACAGATACGCAGTATTTT.

The genes are TRBV9 and TRBJ2-1; TRBD2 is a possible D gene (6 bases). The CDR3 covers 17 residues. V lost 2 bases to trimming and J lost 4 bases, with 19 bases between them. Germline V CDR1 and CDR2: SGDLS, YYNGEE. The DNA for the CDR3 is TGTGCCAGCAGCGTTTCCCCTCTGAGTAGCGGTTACAATGAGCAGTTCTTC. Protein: CASSVSPLSSGYNEQFF. The entire variable domain, with the rest obtained from reference TRBV9 and TRBJ2-1, is as follows: DSGVTQTPKHLITATGQRVTLRCSPRSGDLSVYWYQQSLDQGLQFLIQYYNGEERAKGNILERFSAQQFPDLHSELNLSSLELGDSALYFCASSVSPLSSGYNEQFFGPGTRLTVL.

V usage is TRBV18 and J usage is TRBJ1-6; D is possibly TRBD1 (6 bases). Looked up from germline, CDR1 is KGHSH and CDR2 is LQKENI. The V end lost 0 bases, the J end lost 6 bases, and 15 bases lay between the germline ends. CDR3 length equals 17 residues. CDR3 in DNA: TGTGCCAGCTCACCACCGGATTCCAGGGGCCCTAATTCACCCCTCCACTTT. Encoded protein: CASSPPDSRGPNSPLHF. Complete variable domain (other parts from reference TRBV18 and TRBJ1-6): NAGVMQNPRHLVRRRGQEARLRCSPMKGHSHVYWYRQLPEEGLKFMVYLQKENIIDESGMPKERFSAEFPKEGPSILRIQQVVRGDSAAYFCASSPPDSRGPNSPLHFGNGTRLTVT.

The J gene is TRBJ1-2, the V gene TRBV12-3 or TRBV12-4; D unclear. This CDR3 spans 12 amino acids. V gave up 3 bases and J gave up 2 bases, with 4 bases separating them. The CDR3 protein is CASSFRNYGYTF. The CDR3 nucleotides read TGTGCCAGCAGTTTCCGGAACTATGGCTACACCTTC.

This clone was seen once. The chain combines TRBV15 with TRBJ2-5; 13 bases match TRBD2. The CDR3 covers 18 residues. Trimming removed 1 base from V and 5 bases from J; junction bases left unmatched: 10. CDR1 and CDR2 (germline): LNHNV, YYDKDF (reference sequence). This chain's CDR3 is CATSRGGTSGNGLETQYF. The CDR3 nucleotides read TGTGCCACCAGCAGAGGAGGGACTAGCGGGAACGGATTGGAGACCCAGTACTTC.

V usage is TRBV7-9 and J usage is TRBJ1-5, with 9 bases matching TRBD1. This CDR3 contains 18 residues. Germline CDR1 and CDR2: SEHNR and FQNEAQ (reference sequence). With V trimmed by 5 bases and J by 7 bases, 18 bases remained unmatched. CDR3 in DNA: TGTGCCAGCAGCAGGGGATGGGCTAACGACAGGGGGACGCAGCCCCAGCATTTT. Its protein product is CASSRGWANDRGTQPQHF.

This rearrangement joins TRBV27 to TRBJ1-6; 7 bases fit TRBD1. V was clipped by 3 bases and J by 8 bases; unmatched bases: 1. The CDR3 totals 13 residues. Germline CDR1 MNHEY, CDR2 SMNVEV (reference sequence). CDR3 in DNA: TGTGCCAGCAGTTTCAGGGGGGATTCACCCCTCCACTTT. Its translation: CASSFRGDSPLHF.